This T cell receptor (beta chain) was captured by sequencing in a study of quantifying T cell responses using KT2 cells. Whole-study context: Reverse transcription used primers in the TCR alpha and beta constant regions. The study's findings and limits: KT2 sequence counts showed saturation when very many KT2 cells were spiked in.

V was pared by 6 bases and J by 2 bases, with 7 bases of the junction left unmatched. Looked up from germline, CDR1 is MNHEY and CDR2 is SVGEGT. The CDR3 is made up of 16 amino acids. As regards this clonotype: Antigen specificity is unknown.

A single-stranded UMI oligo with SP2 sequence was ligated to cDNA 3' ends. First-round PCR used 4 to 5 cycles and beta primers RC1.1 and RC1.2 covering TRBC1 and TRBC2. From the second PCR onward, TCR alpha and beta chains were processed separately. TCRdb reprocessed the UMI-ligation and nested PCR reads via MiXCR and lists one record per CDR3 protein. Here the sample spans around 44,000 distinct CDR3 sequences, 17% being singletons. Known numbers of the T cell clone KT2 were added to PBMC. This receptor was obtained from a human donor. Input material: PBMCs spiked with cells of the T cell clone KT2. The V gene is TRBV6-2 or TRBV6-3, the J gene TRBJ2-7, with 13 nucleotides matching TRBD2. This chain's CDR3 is CASSPGTSGITYEQYF. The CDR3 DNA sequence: TGTGCCAGCAGCCCCGGGACTAGCGGGATCACCTACGAGCAGTACTTC.